Included here is one T cell receptor beta chain sequence, with context. What it binds is not known. These data are taken from a study of T cell responses to AZD1222 COVID-19 vaccine. Whole-study findings and limits: A reported finding is that nearly half of spike-specific TCRs target unmutated variant regions. The donor cohort was predominantly white British with a female majority, and clonal diversity may have been underestimated.

Clones were read by immunoSEQ multiplex PCR, and TCRdb kept only the in-frame ones, dropping some. The table shows 140,000 to 150,000 clones, with approximately 93% occurring only once. This CDR3 has 13 amino acids. In germline, CDR1 is MRHNA, CDR2 SNTAGT. Between the trimmed V and J ends, which lost 1 base and 5 bases, there was a span of 6 bases. The sequencing here drew on peripheral blood, taken after recovery from COVID-19. The clonotype originates from an adult who had recovered from COVID-19. The rearrangement uses TRBV6-4 and TRBJ2-1; no firm D call. CDR3 nucleotides: TGTGCCAGCAGTGACTGGAGAGACAATGAGCAGTTCTTC. It translates to CASSDWRDNEQFF.